Listed here are 27 T cell receptor beta chains from one sample, sequenced in a study of OX40 agonist ivuxolimab in advanced cancers. TCRdb keeps only in-frame clones here, not all; method: immunoSEQ multiplex PCR. The sample carries under 75,000 clones, less than 90% recorded once. The sample in question was CD4+ or CD8+ T cells sorted from blood, obtained in a trial of the OX40 agonist ivuxolimab. These receptor sequences come from an adult with an advanced solid tumor such as melanoma, head and neck, liver or kidney cancer.

This clone appeared once. CDR3 region: CATAPVYVTNEQFF. The CDR3 bases are TGTGCCACCGCCCCCGTTTACGTTACAAATGAGCAGTTCTTC. This chain uses TRBV19 with TRBJ2-1; D ambiguous. Germline values: CDR1 LNHDA, CDR2 SQIVND (reference sequence). Trimming removed 10 bases from V and 7 bases from J, with 20 bases in between. This CDR3 spans 14 amino acids.

V is TRBV6-5 and J is TRBJ2-5, with 9 bases aligning to TRBD1. The CDR3 contains 15 residues. The J segment lost 5 bases and the V segment lost 1 base, leaving 5 bases of the junction unmatched. Germline CDR1 and CDR2: MNHEY and SVGAGI. CDR3: CASSYWTGEEETQYF. The CDR3 coding sequence is TGTGCCAGCAGTTACTGGACAGGGGAGGAGGAGACCCAGTACTTC.

The chain is built from TRBV7-3 and TRBJ2-2; D gene ambiguous. In germline, CDR1 is SGHTA, CDR2 FQGTGA. This CDR3 region has 13 residues. With 2 bases removed from V and 4 bases from J, the gap between germline ends came to 5 bases. For the CDR3, the DNA is TGTGCCAGCAGCTTATCGCTCACCGGGGAGCTGTTTTTT. Its protein product is CASSLSLTGELFF.

The chain links TRBV7-2 to TRBJ2-3; D remains ambiguous. The CDR3 length is 13 residues. V lost 5 bases to trimming and J lost 5 bases, with 11 bases between them. Germline CDR1 and CDR2: SGHTA and FQGNSA. Here the CDR3 reads CASSRVSRDTQYF. The CDR3 nucleotides read TGTGCCAGCAGCCGAGTGTCTAGAGATACGCAGTATTTT.

In its sample, this clone was seen a few times. The chain is built from TRBV5-1 and TRBJ1-2, with TRBD1 matching over 10 bases. Germline V CDR1 and CDR2: SGHRS, YFSETQ. V shed 3 bases, J shed 5 bases, and the junction held 4 bases outside the gene matches. The CDR3 has 14 residues. Here the CDR3 DNA reads TGCGCCAGCAGCTCAGGACAGGGGGTTTATGGCTACACCTTC. Translation gives CASSSGQGVYGYTF.

The genes are TRBV2 and TRBJ2-5; 7 nucleotides line up with TRBD1. Germline assignment: CDR1 SNHLY and CDR2 FYNNEI. With 3 bases clipped from V and 3 bases from J, the junction kept 13 bases outside the gene matches. CDR3 size: 17 residues. CDR3 nucleotides: TGTGCCAGCAGTGATTCCCCGACACTAGGGGGCAAAGAGACCCAGTACTTC. Its protein is CASSDSPTLGGKETQYF.

V and J are TRBV19 and TRBJ1-5; tentative D call: TRBD1 (5 bases). The CDR3 has 16 amino acids. V gave up 1 base and J gave up 8 bases, with 18 bases separating them. Looked up from germline, CDR1 is LNHDA and CDR2 is SQIVND (reference sequence). The CDR3 protein is CASSIGSRGNGEPQHF. CDR3 DNA: TGTGCCAGTAGTATAGGGAGCCGGGGGAACGGTGAGCCCCAGCATTTT.

The CDR3 nucleotides are TGTGCCAGCTCACCCCGACAGGAGACGGTCGCCTACGAGCAGTACTTC. Translating gives CASSPRQETVAYEQYF. The chain carries TRBV18 and TRBJ2-7, with D tentatively TRBD1 (6 bases). The length of the CDR3 is 16 residues. Between the trimmed V and J ends, which lost 3 bases and 2 bases, there was a span of 17 bases. Germline assignment: CDR1 KGHSH and CDR2 LQKENI.

The V and J genes are TRBV11-2 and TRBJ2-1; 8 bases agree with TRBD2. The CDR3 sequence is 15 residues long. CDR1 and CDR2 from the germline V gene are SGHAT and FQNNGV. Losses at the gene ends were 5 bases for V and 6 bases for J; bases not matched to a gene: 9. CDR3 residues: CASSPPAGVANEQFF. As DNA, the CDR3 is TGTGCCAGCAGCCCACCAGCGGGAGTGGCCAATGAGCAGTTCTTC.

The chain employs TRBV7-9 and TRBJ1-2; D ambiguous. The CDR3 consists of 16 residues. V was cut by 3 bases and J by 1 base, with 15 bases left in between. Germline assignment: CDR1 SEHNR and CDR2 FQNEAQ (reference sequence). CDR3 in DNA: TGTGCCAGCAGCTTTCCTCTGGGGTTAGGTAACTATGGCTACACCTTC. This encodes CASSFPLGLGNYGYTF.

J is TRBJ2-7 and V is TRBV9; D perhaps matches TRBD2 (5 bases). The V and J ends lost 0 bases and 2 bases respectively, with 12 bases between them. CDR3 length equals 15 residues. CDR1 SGDLS and CDR2 YYNGEE come from the germline V gene. The CDR3 is CASSVGSLGAYEQYF. CDR3 nucleotides: TGTGCCAGCAGCGTAGGGTCACTGGGAGCCTACGAGCAGTACTTC.

Only a few counts were recorded for this clone. The chain couples TRBV5-1 to TRBJ2-7; D might be TRBD2 (6 bases). V gave up 0 bases and J gave up 0 bases, with 10 bases separating them. The CDR3 spans 15 residues. Germline V lookup: CDR1 SGHRS, CDR2 YFSETQ. CDR3 DNA sequence: TGCGCCAGCAGCTTGGGGCAGGGAGGCTCCTACGAGCAGTACTTC. As protein: CASSLGQGGSYEQYF.

This clone showed up just a few times. The chain joins TRBV4-1 to TRBJ1-5, with D uncertain. This CDR3 comprises 13 residues. Trimming shortened V by 0 bases and J by 6 bases, and 6 bases separated the two germline ends. Germline CDR1 and CDR2: MGHRA and YSYEKL. The CDR3 sequence: CASSQDQGQPQHF. The CDR3 nucleotides are TGCGCCAGCAGCCAAGATCAAGGTCAGCCCCAGCATTTT.

The table lists this clone with a count of one. This rearrangement joins TRBV4-1 to TRBJ1-2, with no clear D. Trimming stripped 0 bases from V and 3 bases from J, with 8 bases between. The CDR3 totals 14 residues. Germline-derived CDR1 and CDR2 are MGHRA and YSYEKL. CDR3 residues: CASSQDIGYYGYTF. The DNA of the CDR3 is TGCGCCAGCAGCCAAGATATAGGTTACTATGGCTACACCTTC.

The chain uses TRBV10-3 and TRBJ1-6; TRBD1 matches 8 bases. V was pared by 5 bases and J by 7 bases, with 10 bases of the junction left unmatched. CDR3 size: 16 residues. The germline V gene has CDR1 ENHRY and CDR2 SYGVKD. The CDR3 DNA reads TGTGCCATCAGTAACCGACAGGGGTCGAGGAATTCACCCCTCCACTTT. This codes for CAISNRQGSRNSPLHF.

This chain links TRBV5-6 with TRBJ2-3; perhaps TRBD2 as D (6 bases). The CDR3 runs 15 residues. Germline loops: CDR1 SGHDT, CDR2 YYEEEE. Trimming removed 8 bases from V and 4 bases from J, with 20 bases in between. DNA of the CDR3: TGTGCCAGTTTCGGGTTTCCGGGAGATCCAGATACGCAGTATTTT. Encoded protein: CASFGFPGDPDTQYF.

J is TRBJ2-7 and V is TRBV28; tentative D call: TRBD1 (6 bases). Germline lookup yields CDR1 MDHEN and CDR2 SYDVKM. This CDR3 is built from 13 residues. V was pared by 7 bases and J by 2 bases, with 12 bases between. CDR3 DNA: TGTGCCAGCATGGACCGGGACACCTACGAGCAGTACTTC. Protein product: CASMDRDTYEQYF.

This rearrangement joins TRBV7-2 to TRBJ2-7; D ambiguous. Between the trimmed V and J ends, which lost 2 bases and 4 bases, there was a span of 9 bases. The CDR3 length is 13 residues. Germline V gene lookup returns CDR1 SGHTA and CDR2 FQGNSA. CDR3: CASSLRRSYEQYF. The CDR3 DNA sequence: TGTGCCAGCAGCTTACGTAGATCTTACGAGCAGTACTTC.

The table lists this clone with a count of one. J is TRBJ1-2 and V is TRBV9, with D possibly matching TRBD1 (5 bases). The CDR3 spans 19 residues. Trimming removed 1 base from V and 1 base from J, with 23 bases in between. Germline-derived CDR1 and CDR2 are SGDLS and YYNGEE. The CDR3 sequence: CASSVSFFIGGADNYGYTF. In DNA form, the CDR3 reads TGTGCCAGCAGCGTAAGTTTTTTTATCGGGGGAGCGGATAACTATGGCTACACCTTC. Together with reference TRBV9 and TRBJ1-2, the CDR3 gives the full variable domain: DSGVTQTPKHLITATGQRVTLRCSPRSGDLSVYWYQQSLDQGLQFLIQYYNGEERAKGNILERFSAQQFPDLHSELNLSSLELGDSALYFCASSVSFFIGGADNYGYTFGSGTRLTVV.

In its sample, this clone was seen once. The J gene is TRBJ1-2, the V gene TRBV2, with a tentative D call TRBD1 (6 bases). This CDR3 is built from 14 residues. CDR1 and CDR2 from the germline V gene are SNHLY and FYNNEI. V lost 6 bases and J 4 bases, leaving 15 bases between the germline ends. DNA for the CDR3: TGTGCCAGCAGAGGGGGACCGACTGCCTATGGCTACACCTTC. Its protein product is CASRGGPTAYGYTF.

This CDR3 is CASSRQARVRAFF. In nucleotides, the CDR3 is TGCGCCAGCAGTCGACAGGCCCGAGTACGAGCTTTCTTT. This chain uses TRBV10-2 with TRBJ1-1; possibly TRBD1 for D (6 bases). Germline-derived CDR1 and CDR2 are WSHSY and SAAADI. The V end was cut by 5 bases, the J end by 10 bases, with 17 bases between. The CDR3 is 13 amino acids.

The chain uses TRBV5-1 and TRBJ2-5; 9 positions match TRBD2. The J segment lost 5 bases and the V segment lost 1 base, leaving 9 bases of the junction unmatched. CDR3 length: 16 residues. CDR1 is SGHRS and CDR2 is YFSETQ in the germline V gene. The chain's CDR3 is CASSLYAGGPRETQYF. Here the CDR3 DNA reads TGCGCCAGCAGCTTGTACGCGGGAGGGCCGAGGGAGACCCAGTACTTC. Full variable domain (missing parts from reference TRBV5-1 and TRBJ2-5): KAGVTQTPRYLIKTRGQQVTLSCSPISGHRSVSWYQQTPGQGLQFLFEYFSETQRNKGNFPGRFSGRQFSNSRSEMNVSTLELGDSALYLCASSLYAGGPRETQYFGPGTRLLVL.

Regarding this clone: The identical CDR3 is also encoded by other nucleotide sequences in the sample. The V gene is TRBV6-1, the J gene TRBJ1-5; no firm D call. Germline loops: CDR1 MNHNS, CDR2 SASEGT. V was trimmed by 2 bases and J by 4 bases, leaving 9 bases between them. This CDR3 contains 14 residues. CDR3 amino acids: CASSESPGNQPQHF. The CDR3 DNA sequence: TGTGCCAGCAGTGAAAGTCCGGGTAATCAGCCCCAGCATTTT.

This chain connects TRBV6-1 to TRBJ1-4, with a possible D match to TRBD1 (6 bases). Germline lookup yields CDR1 MNHNS and CDR2 SASEGT. This CDR3 is 15 amino acids long. Trimming cost V 6 bases and J 4 bases, with 15 bases left between them. For the CDR3, the DNA is TGTGCCAGCAGCCAATTAGGGGGATTTAATGAAAAACTGTTTTTT. Protein sequence: CASSQLGGFNEKLFF.

V usage is TRBV7-9 and J usage is TRBJ2-3, with 7 bases fitting TRBD1. The CDR3 covers 14 residues. V was clipped by 6 bases and J by 3 bases; unmatched bases: 6. Germline CDR1 reads SEHNR; CDR2 reads FQNEAQ (reference sequence). The CDR3 DNA sequence: TGTGCCAGCAGGGGGGACAGAGGAACAGATACGCAGTATTTT. Translated: CASRGDRGTDTQYF.

The rearrangement joins TRBV4-1 to TRBJ1-2, with 8 bases aligning to TRBD1. V shed 4 bases and J 5 bases; nucleotides not matched to a gene: 18. The germline CDR1 and CDR2 sequences are MGHRA and YSYEKL. This CDR3 is built from 18 residues. The CDR3 protein is CASSRLIVQGAVGYGYTF. The CDR3, as DNA: TGCGCCAGCAGCCGCCTAATAGTGCAGGGGGCGGTAGGATATGGCTACACCTTC.

This clone was picked up one time. V gene TRBV10-3 combines with J gene TRBJ2-3; TRBD2 matches 15 bases. The V segment lost 0 bases and the J segment 4 bases; nucleotides outside the gene matches: 5. The CDR3 runs to 18 residues. Germline CDR1 is ENHRY and CDR2 is SYGVKD. The CDR3 sequence is CAISESPGLAGGSDTQYF. The CDR3 region has the DNA TGTGCCATCAGTGAGTCTCCGGGACTAGCGGGGGGATCAGATACGCAGTATTTT.